Below, 12 T cell receptor beta chains from the same sample are listed, as sequenced in a study of blood T cell repertoires in COVID-19. Assay used: immunoSEQ multiplex PCR; TCRdb lists only in-frame clones, some missing. The table shows some 150,000 clones, with approximately 80% occurring only once. The sample was peripheral blood. The receptors were sampled from a human donor in a cohort sampled during active COVID-19.

The CDR3 bases are TGTGCCAGCAGCCCGAGACAGACGGCTTCGAATTACAATGAGCAGTTCTTC. Protein: CASSPRQTASNYNEQFF. The rearrangement uses TRBV11-2 and TRBJ2-1; perhaps TRBD1 as D (5 bases). With 5 bases removed from V and 4 bases from J, the gap between germline ends came to 21 bases. Germline V gives CDR1 SGHAT, CDR2 FQNNGV. CDR3 length equals 17 residues.

CDR3 bases: TGTGCCAGCAGTTGGACTAGCGCACTTAATGAGCAGTTCTTC. It specifies CASSWTSALNEQFF. This chain connects TRBV6-5 to TRBJ2-1; 9 bases are shared with TRBD2. Germline CDR1 MNHEY, CDR2 SVGAGI. V was clipped by 4 bases and J by 7 bases; unmatched bases: 5. This CDR3 is built from 14 residues.

V and J are TRBV5-3 and TRBJ2-1; 12 bases are a match to TRBD1. TRBV5-3 is identified as an open reading frame with a role that is uncertain. The CDR3 loop spans 15 amino acids. V trimming: 6 bases; J trimming: 8 bases; junction bases outside the gene matches: 9. CDR3 DNA sequence: TGTGCCAGAACCCTCCCGGGACAGGGGGCCGATGAGCAGTTCTTC. Translating gives CARTLPGQGADEQFF.

The V and J genes are TRBV7-9 and TRBJ2-5, with 7 bases lining up with TRBD2. Per the germline V gene, CDR1 is SEHNR and CDR2 is FQNEAQ (reference sequence). This CDR3 contains 13 residues. Unmatched junction bases numbered 3, after V lost 3 bases and J lost 5 bases. The CDR3 sequence is CASSLTSTETQYF. As DNA, the CDR3 is TGTGCCAGCAGCTTGACTAGCACGGAGACCCAGTACTTC.

The genes are TRBV30 and TRBJ2-7; maybe TRBD2 (6 bases). V gave up 5 bases and J gave up 3 bases, with 14 bases separating them. Germline lookup yields CDR1 GTSNPN and CDR2 SVGIG (reference sequence). This CDR3 region has 13 residues. The CDR3 loop reads CAWAGPGGYEQYF. CDR3 bases: TGTGCCTGGGCCGGCCCCGGGGGCTACGAGCAGTACTTC. The complete variable domain, with remaining parts taken from reference TRBV30 and TRBJ2-7, reads SQTIHQWPATLVQPVGSPLSLECTVEGTSNPNLYWYRQAAGRGLQLLFYSVGIGQISSEVPQNLSASRPQDRQFILSSKKLLLSDSGFYLCAWAGPGGYEQYFGPGTRLTVT.

The J gene is TRBJ2-5, the V gene TRBV28; the D gene is possibly TRBD1 (6 bases). V lost 10 bases, J lost 7 bases, and 25 bases lay in between. The CDR3 loop spans 15 amino acids. Germline loops: CDR1 MDHEN, CDR2 SYDVKM. Here the CDR3 reads CATWEQTGTATTQYF. The CDR3 region has the DNA TGTGCCACCTGGGAACAGACAGGAACCGCCACGACCCAGTACTTC. Full variable domain (outside the CDR3, taken from reference TRBV28 and TRBJ2-5): DVKVTQSSRYLVKRTGEKVFLECVQDMDHENMFWYRQDPGLGLRLIYFSYDVKMKEKGDIPEGYSVSREKKERFSLILESASTNQTSMYLCATWEQTGTATTQYFGPGTRLLVL.

This clone showed up just once. The chain recombines TRBV3-1 (or the pseudogene TRBV3-2) with TRBJ1-6, with 8 bases aligning to TRBD1. CDR1 LGHDT and CDR2 YNNKEL come from the germline V gene (reference sequence). The V gene end was trimmed by 4 bases and the J gene end by 10 bases; junction bases not matched to a gene: 6. The CDR3 runs 14 residues. The CDR3 DNA follows: TGTGCCAGCAGCCCTGGACAGGGCGGATCACCCCTCCACTTT. Amino acids: CASSPGQGGSPLHF.

The J gene is TRBJ1-1, the V gene TRBV5-1, with D perhaps matching TRBD1 (5 bases). The CDR3 has 15 residues. Germline values: CDR1 SGHRS, CDR2 YFSETQ. Trimming removed 1 base at V and 1 base at J, with 11 bases between. The CDR3 loop reads CASSLLGVTNTEAFF. CDR3 in DNA: TGCGCCAGCAGCTTGTTAGGGGTAACGAACACTGAAGCTTTCTTT.

Only a few counts were recorded for this clone. The chain uses TRBV27 and TRBJ1-1, with no clear D. The germline V gene has CDR1 MNHEY and CDR2 SMNVEV (reference sequence). This CDR3 has 13 amino acids. The V gene lost 5 bases and the J gene lost 0 bases, with 7 bases spanning the gap. CDR3 region: CASSRNMNTEAFF. DNA for the CDR3: TGTGCCAGCAGTAGAAACATGAACACTGAAGCTTTCTTT.

The rearrangement joins TRBV28 to TRBJ2-1, with D possibly being TRBD1 (5 bases). V was cut by 7 bases and J by 5 bases, with 15 bases left in between. The CDR3 loop spans 14 amino acids. Germline V gives CDR1 MDHEN, CDR2 SYDVKM. This CDR3 reads CASMRQGQNNEQFF. The CDR3 bases are TGTGCCAGCATGAGGCAGGGTCAGAACAATGAGCAGTTCTTC. The whole variable domain, filled in from reference TRBV28 and TRBJ2-1, reads DVKVTQSSRYLVKRTGEKVFLECVQDMDHENMFWYRQDPGLGLRLIYFSYDVKMKEKGDIPEGYSVSREKKERFSLILESASTNQTSMYLCASMRQGQNNEQFFGPGTRLTVL.

This clone has only a few counts. This sequence joins TRBV19 and TRBJ1-2; 7 bases map to TRBD1. There are 12 residues in the CDR3. The ends lost 7 bases at V and 2 bases at J; junction bases unmatched: 1. CDR1 is LNHDA and CDR2 is SQIVND in the germline V gene (reference sequence). The CDR3 reads CASTDRNYGYTF. In nucleotides, the CDR3 is TGTGCCAGTACGGACAGGAACTATGGCTACACCTTC. The entire variable domain, with the rest obtained from reference TRBV19 and TRBJ1-2, is as follows: DGGITQSPKYLFRKEGQNVTLSCEQNLNHDAMYWYRQDPGQGLRLIYYSQIVNDFQKGDIAEGYSVSREKKESFPLTVTSAQKNPTAFYLCASTDRNYGYTFGSGTRLTVV.

This clone was observed a few times. The rearrangement uses TRBV18 and TRBJ2-5, with 7 nucleotides matching TRBD1. The V and J ends lost 5 bases and 2 bases, in that order; junction bases with no gene match: 11. There are 16 residues in the CDR3. Looked up from germline, CDR1 is KGHSH and CDR2 is LQKENI. The CDR3 DNA follows: TGTGCCAGCTCAGCCCCCCCGGGACAGTGGCAAGAGACCCAGTACTTC. This sequence encodes CASSAPPGQWQETQYF.